Listed here is a single TCR beta chain. This sample is drawn from a study of blood T cell repertoires in COVID-19. Participants were aged about 18 to 100 years from 20 to 30 US areas. Clinical history reported by participants formed the basis on which cohorts were assigned. The germline CDR1 and CDR2 sequences are LNHDA and SQIVND (reference sequence). The CDR3 is 14 amino acids. Trimming took 7 bases from V and 2 from J, leaving 11 bases between them. Methods used by the authors: Counts of nucleated cells, estimated from reference gene primer amplification, were obtained. Some clones are missing from TCRdb's copy, which holds only in-frame ones; the method was immunoSEQ multiplex PCR. V, J and clone size reflect that table, while D and trimming were determined from the DNA. The sample includes about 240,000 clones, 86% seen only once; the top ten take 3% to 4%.

The receptor was derived from a woman aged 35 to 49 with acute COVID-19. The sequenced sample was PBMCs or T cells enriched from blood (not recorded which). V and J are TRBV19 and TRBJ1-4, with no clear D. The CDR3 here is CASNPEMTNEKLFF. In DNA, the CDR3 is TGTGCCAGTAACCCGGAGATGACTAATGAAAAACTGTTTTTT.